Sequencing of this TCR beta chain was carried out in a study of PD-1 blockade in classical Hodgkin lymphoma. Study details: The nivolumab dose that patients received was 3 mg/kg, given intravenously every 2 weeks. Overall study results and limits: The study reported lower baseline TCR diversity in newly diagnosed patients than in healthy donors. The authors excluded patients who started nivolumab under 1 year after ASCT. CD4+ TCR diversity climbed significantly by C4D1, unlike CD8+ TCR diversity.

The time point denotes: cycle 4 day 1 (C4D1), after more than 5 weeks of nivolumab. All trial patients relapsed after autologous stem cell transplantation. With regard to this clone: The antigen remains unidentified.

Sequenced by immunoSEQ multiplex PCR; TCRdb stores in-frame clones only, minus some. The data hold about 52,000 clones, with 86% observed a single time. This CDR3 contains 14 residues. Germline lookup yields CDR1 MNHEY and CDR2 SVGAGI. The V gene end was trimmed by 0 bases and the J gene end by 7 bases; junction bases not matched to a gene: 5. J is TRBJ1-1 and V is TRBV6-5, with 7 bases lining up with TRBD1. The sample consisted of peripheral blood mononuclear cells (PBMCs), taken before the fourth cycle of nivolumab. The origin of this receptor is a human donor with classical Hodgkin lymphoma. CDR3 nucleotides: TGTGCCAGCAGTTACTCCACCAGGGGGGGTGAAGCTTTCTTT. This gives the protein CASSYSTRGGEAFF.